A single sample gave rise to the 28 T cell receptor beta chains below, sequenced in a study of T cell repertoires in cytomegalovirus infection. These receptors' targets are unknown. Each CDR3 protein gets one entry after TCRdb re-called the reads with MiXCR. Here the sample spans approximately 270,000 distinct CDR3 sequences, 22% being singletons. Sequencing was performed on cultured PBMCs, taken from culture after CMV antigen stimulation. These receptors came from a human donor in good health (CMV status not recorded). Some clones in this sample may be carry-over from other donors' samples.

In its sample, this clonotype was seen many times. This chain links TRBV20-1 with TRBJ1-1; 9 positions match TRBD1. V trimming: 5 bases; J trimming: 2 bases; junction bases outside the gene matches: 15. The length of the CDR3 is 17 residues. Germline assignment: CDR1 DFQATT and CDR2 SNEGSKA (reference sequence). CDR3 sequence reads: CSAPRPGTGFGNTEAFF. Here the CDR3 DNA reads TGCAGTGCTCCCCGCCCGGGGACAGGGTTTGGTAACACTGAAGCTTTCTTT.

This clonotype was seen more than once but under ten times. This chain uses TRBV6-5 with TRBJ2-2, with 8 bases matching TRBD1. Unmatched junction bases numbered 2, after V lost 6 bases and J lost 5 bases. From germline, CDR1 is MNHEY and CDR2 SVGAGI. CDR3 length: 13 residues. The CDR3 region is CASSRQGTGELFF. The DNA of the CDR3 is TGTGCCAGCAGCCGACAGGGGACCGGGGAGCTGTTTTTT.

The gene calls are TRBV27 and TRBJ2-3; 10 bases are shared with TRBD2. CDR3 length: 17 amino acids. Germline trimming cut 3 bases from V and 4 bases from J; bases unmatched to any gene: 10. Germline CDR1 MNHEY, CDR2 SMNVEV (reference sequence). Here the CDR3 reads CASSFGASGSAADTQYF. The CDR3 nucleotides are TGTGCCAGCAGTTTCGGGGCTAGCGGGAGTGCTGCAGATACGCAGTATTTT.

This clonotype was counted a few times. The V and J genes are TRBV12-3 or TRBV12-4 and TRBJ2-7, with a weak D call TRBD2 (6 bases). V lost 5 bases and J 6 bases, leaving 17 bases between the germline ends. This CDR3 comprises 14 residues. Here the CDR3 reads CASSKFGGPIEQYF. DNA of the CDR3: TGTGCCAGCAGTAAATTCGGAGGGCCTATCGAGCAGTACTTC.

At least ten counts were recorded for this clonotype. The chain has TRBV27 and TRBJ2-3; TRBD2 aligns across 7 bases. The V gene's germline CDR1 is MNHEY and CDR2 SMNVEV (reference sequence). J gave up 5 bases and V 2 bases, and 25 bases lay outside the gene matches. CDR3 size: 21 residues. CDR3 bases: TGTGCCAGCAGTTTACACCGACCCAGCGGGATTTCCCCGCCCGTGGAAGATACGCAGTATTTT. Encoded protein: CASSLHRPSGISPPVEDTQYF.

V gene TRBV10-3 combines with J gene TRBJ2-6, with TRBD2 matching over 11 bases. Germline trimming cut 6 bases from V and 0 bases from J; bases unmatched to any gene: 7. CDR3 length equals 18 residues. Germline values: CDR1 ENHRY, CDR2 SYGVKD. CDR3 sequence: CAIRPGLAESSGANVLTF. The CDR3 DNA follows: TGTGCCATCAGACCGGGACTAGCGGAGAGCTCTGGGGCCAACGTCCTGACTTTC.

This clonotype was seen a handful of times. J is TRBJ2-4 and V is TRBV7-1; D is undetermined. TRBV7-1 is identified as an open reading frame with a role that is uncertain. The germline V and J ends were trimmed by 7 bases and 6 bases, with 13 bases remaining between them. CDR3 length equals 13 residues. CDR3 sequence: CASTGLRLNIQYF. Written as DNA, the CDR3 is TGTGCCAGCACCGGTCTGCGCTTAAACATTCAGTACTTC.

The J gene is TRBJ1-1, the V gene TRBV19; 8 bases line up with TRBD1. CDR3 length equals 13 residues. The V gene's germline CDR1 is LNHDA and CDR2 SQIVND (reference sequence). V was clipped by 7 bases and J by 7 bases; unmatched bases: 8. The DNA for the CDR3 is TGTGCCAGTAACGGACAGGGCTTTAATGAAGCTTTCTTT. It translates to CASNGQGFNEAFF.

This chain links TRBV20-1 with TRBJ1-1; maybe TRBD1 (5 bases). CDR3 length: 13 residues. Trimming cost V 8 bases and J 10 bases, with 23 bases left between them. The germline V gene encodes CDR1 DFQATT and CDR2 SNEGSKA (reference sequence). The CDR3 is CSTYRQGVGGAFF. The CDR3 nucleotides are TGCAGTACATATCGTCAGGGAGTTGGTGGAGCTTTCTTT.

This clonotype was observed a handful of times. The CDR3 DNA follows: TGTGCCAGCAGCTTTTCGGGAAGCTCCTATAATTCACCCCTCCACTTT. Translated: CASSFSGSSYNSPLHF. The V gene is TRBV7-2, the J gene TRBJ1-6; the D is unclear. CDR1 is SGHTA, CDR2 FQGNSA, per germline. Between the trimmed V and J ends, which lost 3 bases and 0 bases, there was a span of 9 bases. This CDR3 is 16 amino acids long.

V is TRBV6-2 or TRBV6-3 and J is TRBJ2-7; D ambiguous. Germline assignment: CDR1 MNHEY and CDR2 SVGEGT. This CDR3 spans 13 amino acids. V dropped 5 bases and J dropped 4 bases, with 12 bases sitting between them. CDR3 sequence (DNA): TGTGCCAGCAGTCGTGCCGGGCTATACGAGCAGTACGTC. Its translation is CASSRAGLYEQYV.

This chain links TRBV6-5 with TRBJ2-3, with 13 positions matching TRBD2. Looked up from germline, CDR1 is MNHEY and CDR2 is SVGAGI. V lost 8 bases to trimming and J lost 5 bases; unmatched junction nucleotides: 19. The CDR3 is made up of 19 amino acids. The CDR3: CASPTQGLAGRRGGDTQYF. CDR3 coding DNA: TGTGCCAGCCCTACTCAGGGACTAGCGGGACGAAGAGGGGGAGATACGCAGTATTTT.

This clonotype was observed many times. The CDR3 coding sequence is TGTGCCAGCAGCTTAGCCAGGGGGGAAAGCTATGGCTACACCTTC. It translates to CASSLARGESYGYTF. This chain connects TRBV7-2 to TRBJ1-2; 7 positions match TRBD1. V lost 0 bases and J lost 4; bases outside the gene matches: 5. Germline V gives CDR1 SGHTA, CDR2 FQGNSA. The CDR3 totals 15 residues.

This clonotype was observed a few times. The chain has TRBV7-2 and TRBJ1-6; D is undetermined. V was cut by 1 base and J by 0 bases, with 10 bases left in between. The CDR3 runs 17 residues. Germline CDR1 is SGHTA and CDR2 is FQGNSA. CDR3 bases: TGTGCCAGCAGCTTAGGGTCTCGGTACTCCTATAATTCACCCCTCCACTTT. Translation: CASSLGSRYSYNSPLHF. Full variable domain (remainder filled in from reference TRBV7-2 and TRBJ1-6): GAGVSQSPSNKVTEKGKDVELRCDPISGHTALYWYRQSLGQGLEFLIYFQGNSAPDKSGLPSDRFSAERTGGSVSTLTIQRTQQEDSAVYLCASSLGSRYSYNSPLHFGNGTRLTVT.

The V gene is TRBV7-9, the J gene TRBJ2-7, with TRBD2 as a possible D gene (6 bases). V dropped 8 bases and J dropped 1 base, with 12 bases sitting between them. This CDR3 comprises 13 residues. From germline, CDR1 is SEHNR and CDR2 FQNEAQ (reference sequence). For the CDR3, the DNA is TGTGCCAGCTCGGGGAGGTCGTCCTACGAGCAGTACTTC. Translated: CASSGRSSYEQYF.

This clonotype has more than one count but fewer than ten. The chain joins TRBV7-2 to TRBJ2-1, with 16 bases matching TRBD2. From germline, CDR1 is SGHTA and CDR2 FQGNSA. The CDR3 consists of 15 residues. The J segment lost 15 bases and the V segment lost 4 bases, leaving 9 bases of the junction unmatched. This chain's CDR3 is CASSYGTSGRAVWFF. CDR3 nucleotide sequence: TGTGCCAGCAGCTACGGGACTAGCGGGAGGGCGGTGTGGTTCTTC.

The V gene is TRBV19, the J gene TRBJ1-1; D gene uncertain. The CDR3 totals 15 residues. Between the trimmed V and J ends, which lost 1 base and 0 bases, there was a span of 9 bases. CDR1 and CDR2 (germline): LNHDA, SQIVND (reference sequence). The CDR3 protein is CASSIVGKMNTEAFF. DNA of the CDR3: TGTGCCAGTAGTATAGTGGGGAAGATGAACACTGAAGCTTTCTTT.

There are many counts of this clonotype. The chain links TRBV7-2 to TRBJ1-6; D ambiguous. V was clipped by 5 bases and J by 6 bases, with 11 bases between them. The CDR3 is made up of 14 amino acids. Per germline, CDR1 SGHTA and CDR2 FQGNSA. This chain's CDR3 is CASSPRTANSPLHF. The CDR3 bases are TGTGCCAGCAGCCCTCGGACTGCTAATTCACCCCTCCACTTT.

V usage is TRBV7-9 and J usage is TRBJ1-2; the D gene is possibly TRBD1 (5 bases). With 0 bases removed from V and 0 bases from J, the gap between germline ends came to 11 bases. Germline V CDR1 and CDR2: SEHNR, FQNEAQ (reference sequence). This CDR3 has 16 residues. This chain's CDR3 is CASSLADNHANYGYTF. CDR3 sequence (DNA): TGTGCCAGCAGCTTAGCGGACAACCATGCTAACTATGGCTACACCTTC.

The V call is TRBV12-3 or TRBV12-4, the J call TRBJ2-1; TRBD2 matches 9 bases. The V and J ends lost 3 bases and 7 bases, in that order; junction bases with no gene match: 1. The CDR3 loop spans 13 amino acids. The CDR3 region is CASSFTSGNEQFF. The CDR3 nucleotides read TGTGCCAGCAGTTTTACTAGCGGGAATGAGCAGTTCTTC.

CDR3 DNA sequence: TGTGCCAGTAGTACCAGACAGGGAAGAAACTATGGCTACACCTTC. Translated, it gives CASSTRQGRNYGYTF. The chain couples TRBV19 to TRBJ1-2, with 7 bases that match TRBD1. V shed 4 bases and J 2 bases; nucleotides not matched to a gene: 7. The CDR3 runs 15 residues. Looked up from germline, CDR1 is LNHDA and CDR2 is SQIVND (reference sequence).

A few counts support this clonotype. This chain connects TRBV19 to TRBJ2-3; 8 positions match TRBD1. The CDR3 sequence is 14 residues long. J was trimmed by 5 bases and V by 5 bases; bases with no gene match: 6. The germline gives CDR1 LNHDA, CDR2 SQIVND (reference sequence). CDR3 amino acids: CASSDRGVGDTQYF. CDR3 in DNA: TGTGCCAGTAGTGACAGGGGAGTTGGAGATACGCAGTATTTT. Based on the CDR3 plus reference TRBV19 and TRBJ2-3, the full variable domain is DGGITQSPKYLFRKEGQNVTLSCEQNLNHDAMYWYRQDPGQGLRLIYYSQIVNDFQKGDIAEGYSVSREKKESFPLTVTSAQKNPTAFYLCASSDRGVGDTQYFGPGTRLTVL.

The table lists this clonotype with a few counts. The rearrangement uses TRBV5-1 and TRBJ1-2; 9 nucleotides line up with TRBD1. The CDR3 consists of 14 residues. CDR1 and CDR2 (germline): SGHRS, YFSETQ. The J segment lost 5 bases and the V segment lost 3 bases, leaving 5 bases of the junction unmatched. The CDR3 loop is CASSSQGADYGYTF. The CDR3 nucleotides read TGCGCCAGCAGCTCACAGGGGGCCGATTATGGCTACACCTTC.

There are many counts of this clonotype. DNA for the CDR3: TGTGCCAGCGTTTCGAGGGGAGTTTTTTTAAGCCACTCGCGGGAGATCCAAGAGACCCAGTACTTC. Protein: CASVSRGVFLSHSREIQETQYF. The gene calls are TRBV28 and TRBJ2-5; 7 bases map to TRBD2. The CDR3 spans 22 residues. The junction had 31 bases not matched to a gene; V was cut back by 8 bases and J by 1 base. Germline assignment: CDR1 MDHEN and CDR2 SYDVKM.

This clonotype occurred many times. The chain carries TRBV7-2 and TRBJ2-3, with D possibly being TRBD2 (8 bases). Per the germline V gene, CDR1 is SGHTA and CDR2 is FQGNSA. V was trimmed by 7 bases and J by 2 bases, leaving 19 bases between them. This CDR3 is built from 16 residues. This chain's CDR3 is CASTRGGSGITDTQYF. In DNA, the CDR3 is TGTGCCAGCACCAGGGGGGGTAGCGGGATCACAGATACGCAGTATTTT. Complete variable domain (other parts from reference TRBV7-2 and TRBJ2-3): GAGVSQSPSNKVTEKGKDVELRCDPISGHTALYWYRQSLGQGLEFLIYFQGNSAPDKSGLPSDRFSAERTGGSVSTLTIQRTQQEDSAVYLCASTRGGSGITDTQYFGPGTRLTVL.

The J gene is TRBJ2-2, the V gene TRBV28; maybe TRBD2 (7 bases). Trimming stripped 7 bases from V and 6 bases from J, with 12 bases between. There are 13 residues in the CDR3. CDR1 MDHEN and CDR2 SYDVKM come from the germline V gene. For the CDR3, the DNA is TGTGCCAGCATCCAAGGGGGGGCCGGGGAGCTGTTTTTT. Protein sequence: CASIQGGAGELFF.

The chain joins TRBV5-1 to TRBJ1-2, with 8 positions matching TRBD1. Germline V lookup: CDR1 SGHRS, CDR2 YFSETQ. The CDR3 runs to 15 residues. With V trimmed by 2 bases and J by 9 bases, 12 bases remained unmatched. CDR3 protein: CASSFEGQGGPRYTF. Here the CDR3 DNA reads TGCGCCAGCAGCTTCGAAGGACAGGGAGGTCCTCGCTACACCTTC.

The rearrangement joins TRBV20-1 to TRBJ2-5; 8 bases are shared with TRBD2. The V and J ends lost 1 base and 4 bases, in that order; junction bases with no gene match: 5. Germline-derived CDR1 and CDR2 are DFQATT and SNEGSKA (reference sequence). This CDR3 spans 14 amino acids. The CDR3: CSARVATSAETQYF. The CDR3 bases are TGCAGTGCTAGAGTGGCGACTAGCGCAGAGACCCAGTACTTC.